Here is one T cell receptor beta chain with its context. The antigen remains undetermined. This specimen belongs to a study of blood T cells in healthy people across ages. Study observations and caveats: The unsorted PBMCs prevented any conclusive comparison of naive versus antigen-experienced cells.

V shed 5 bases, J shed 6 bases, and the junction held 14 bases outside the gene matches. The germline V gene has CDR1 SGHAT and CDR2 FQNNGV. The CDR3 totals 17 residues. Primers used in a second PCR of about 7 to 12 cycles were a sample-barcoded 5' primer and a J-beta primer mix. TCRdb re-called the 5' RACE reads with MiXCR, one entry per CDR3 protein. Of 600,000 to 850,000 distinct CDR3 sequences in the sample, more than 40% were seen once. Sequencing used blood. This clonotype was sampled from a woman in her sixties or seventies in good health. The V gene is TRBV11-2, the J gene TRBJ2-1, with 9 bases lining up with TRBD1. This CDR3 is CASSASVTGGGLNEQFF. CDR3 nucleotide sequence: TGTGCCAGCAGCGCCAGCGTGACAGGGGGAGGCCTCAATGAGCAGTTCTTC.